This TCR beta chain was found in a study of naive and memory T cell subsets. J was trimmed by 2 bases and V by 3 bases; bases with no gene match: 13. Germline assignment: CDR1 SGHRS and CDR2 YFSETQ. The CDR3 runs to 18 residues. TCR cDNA received a 3' ligated oligonucleotide that carried a UMI. Whole-blood samples were around 2.3 ml of peripheral blood from healthy adult volunteers. Cells were not sorted; total RNA input targeted roughly 1 to 1000 ng. Amplification of ligated cDNA took four PCR rounds with SP2 and nested alpha and beta constant primers. Blood and skin TCR RNA was reverse transcribed with alpha and beta constant primers. One entry per CDR3 protein results from TCRdb running MiXCR on the 5' RACE reads. The repertoire includes about 32,000 distinct CDR3 sequences, around 15% of them detected once, and 2% to 3% sits in the top ten.

V gene TRBV5-1 combines with J gene TRBJ2-7; 11 nucleotides line up with TRBD1. The origin of this receptor is a female donor in good health. CDR3 DNA: TGCGCCAGCAGCTCGTCATGGACAGGGGGCTCCTCTACCTACGAGCAGTACTTC. Translated: CASSSSWTGGSSTYEQYF.